This TCR beta chain emerged from a study of T cells after yellow fever vaccination. Each CDR3 protein gets one entry after TCRdb re-called the 5' RACE reads with MiXCR. The table shows 250,000 or so distinct CDR3 sequences, with 6.7% occurring only once. This clonotype was seen at least ten times. The target antigen is unknown. This CDR3 has 11 amino acids. Trimming stripped 5 bases from V and 12 bases from J, with 14 bases between. The V gene's germline CDR1 is SGHAT and CDR2 FQNNGV. The study, taken as a whole, reports: Weaker overall was a secondary response that nonetheless peaked faster, on day 5 versus 15.

This chain uses TRBV11-2 with TRBJ2-7; no firm D call. This sequence was found in a man aged 30 to 45 who received the YFV17D yellow fever vaccine. The sequences come from CD4+ T cells sorted from PBMCs, collected on the day of the yellow fever booster vaccination. CDR3 residues: CASSPGVGPYF. The CDR3 region has the DNA TGTGCCAGCAGCCCAGGCGTCGGTCCGTACTTC.